This TCR beta chain originates from a study of response to subunit inactivated influenza vaccine. TCRdb reprocessed the RT-PCR reads via MiXCR and lists one record per CDR3 protein. This repertoire shows 500,000 or so distinct CDR3 sequences, 16% found once; its top ten account for 2.5% to 3.5%. Losses at the gene ends were 6 bases for V and 4 bases for J; bases not matched to a gene: 3. The CDR3 loop spans 13 amino acids. The sample here was CD4+ T cells sorted from PBMCs, taken roughly 24 months after vaccination. The V and J genes are TRBV12-3 or TRBV12-4 and TRBJ2-7; 10 bases are shared with TRBD2. The receptor was derived from a man between 45 and 75 years old who received an inactivated influenza vaccine. The chain's CDR3 is CASRMTSGYEQYF. DNA of the CDR3: TGTGCCAGCAGGATGACTAGCGGGTACGAGCAGTACTTC.